This T cell receptor (beta chain) was identified during a study of graft-versus-host responses after intestinal transplantation. About the research overall: Tacrolimus and steroids were given for around three years to all recipients after anti-thymocyte globulin induction.

The repertoire was sequenced with immunoSEQ multiplex PCR; TCRdb's copy has only in-frame clones and lacks some. The sample consists of roughly 6,000 clones, approximately 21% of them appearing once. The CDR3 covers 15 residues. CDR1 is MNHEY, CDR2 SVGAGI, per germline. The V segment lost 5 bases and the J segment 0 bases; nucleotides outside the gene matches: 4. Plates contained about 200,000 CFSE-labeled responder cells and about 200,000 irradiated, violet-dye-labeled stimulator cells. The reaction was completed, and proliferating CFSE-low CD3+CD4+ and CD3+CD8+ responders were then sorted. The origin of this receptor is a human patient who was an organ donor for intestinal transplantation. The rearrangement links TRBV6-5 to TRBJ2-4, with TRBD1 matching over 7 bases. The sample here was alloreactive CD4+ T cells from a mixed lymphocyte reaction culture, taken before transplantation. The subset is: CFSE-low proliferating T cells sorted from roughly six-day pre-transplant mixed lymphocyte reaction (GvH or HvG direction). The CDR3 spells CASSTGVLAKNIQYF. CDR3 DNA: TGTGCCAGCAGTACAGGGGTCTTAGCCAAAAACATTCAGTACTTC.